This T cell receptor beta chain stems from a study of molecular identifiers for immune sequencing clone quantification (dated by TCRdb to the late 2010s). Regarding the complete study: For a replicate experiment, RNA from around 18,000 or 91,000 naive CD8 T cells was divided into five aliquots, and four of the five aliquots were sequenced. This methods study benchmarked molecular-identifier clustering-based TCR repertoire sequencing (MIDCIRS) and TCR RNA copy counting, using CD8 T cells to do so. Summary of the overall study and its limitations: Clones above 20 RNA copies held over 98% of molecules in CMV-specific effector cells but under 1% in naive cells. Even against a background of about a million naive CD8 T cells, spiked-in Jurkat TCR RNA amounting to a single cell's worth was reported to be detectable. When barcode sub-clustering was not used, chimeric consensus sequences inflated TCR diversity, with chimeras reaching as high as 47%. Spiked-in Jurkat TCR RNA (around eleven copies' worth), which is not part of the donor repertoire, was contained in the naive libraries. Modeling indicated about three TCR RNA copies recovered per cell, compared with around 11 by digital PCR, which implies a capture efficiency of about 27%. The sizes of highly expanded clones could end up underestimated when identical TCR molecules share a barcode.

Library preparation employed PCR. Data came from an Illumina HiSeq 4000. Preparation of bulk TCR libraries followed a previously described approach, with the TCR primers listed in Table S5. Total RNA was purified with the Qiagen AllPrep DNA/RNA kit. Reads from multiple sequencing runs of the same library were pooled before analysis. From the authors' description of their analysis: Reads were retained only if the reads had an exact TCR constant sequence, and the retained reads were trimmed to 150 nt and grouped according to their 12-nt molecular barcodes. Reads in each barcode group were sub-clustered using a 15% Levenshtein threshold, and a quality-weighted consensus sequence was built for each RNA molecule. Non-functional sequences were filtered out, along with any lower-count sequence sitting one edit away from another sequence. On the basis of fitting two negative binomial distributions, barcode sub-clusters with fewer than 20% of the maximum read count were discarded. The public sequencing data were trimmed at Q25 with fastp and processed into clonotypes with MiXCR by TCRdb, which kept only in-frame beta chains. All rows with the same CDR3 protein become a single entry with the most common DNA and genes. TCRdb, not the original authors, processed these V and J calls. Recorded for this sample are 62,000 or so distinct CDR3 sequences; roughly 18% of them occurred a single time. Clones ranked in the top ten supply roughly 1.5% of the sample.

From cysteine to phenylalanine, the CDR3 is 15 amino acids long. The retained sequence is limited to the CDR3, 45 bases, with the frame set at the first base. The V end loses 2 bases and the J end loses 0 bases, and a stretch of 5 bases separates them. This clonotype was picked up many times. The target of this receptor is not known. Base qualities are missing; no much larger clone stands one base away. Libraries of naive CD8 T cells were built from anywhere between about 20,000 and 1,000,000 sorted cells, with 10%, 30% or 50% of the purified RNA used. On a BD FACSAria II, naive CD8 T cells were FACS-sorted as CD8+CD4-CCR7+CD45RA+ and collected into RLT Plus buffer. To test detection sensitivity, Jurkat RNA equal to 10 or so TCR copies was added to samples of about 20,000-1,100,000 naive CD8 T cells. CD8 T cells were enriched using RosetteSep CD8+ T Cell Enrichment Cocktail and Ficoll-Paque, and the enriched cells then underwent ACK red cell lysis.

The rearranged chain carries TRBV12-3 or TRBV12-4 and TRBJ2-6, with the D gene not clear enough to name. Source material: naive CD8+ T cells from blood, with Jurkat cell RNA spiked in. The cell subset or site label on this specimen signifies: FACS-sorted CD8+CD4-CCR7+CD45RA+ naive T cells. The source is a human donor in good health. Some libraries in this study had Jurkat cell RNA spiked in. The DNA reads TGTGCCAGCAGTTTAATGCGCTCTGGGGCCAACGTCCTGACTTTC. It translates to CASSLMRSGANVLTF.